This note documents a single T cell receptor beta chain sequence. Its antigen is currently unknown. The data belong to a study of T cells in Graves' hyperthyroidism and ophthalmopathy. Study-level points and caveats: Blood also carried most thyroid clonotypes expanded above 0.001. A model of 13 V-J pairs discriminated ophthalmopathy from stable hyperthyroidism.

Amplification of TCR beta CDR3 regions was performed using RNA transcripts as template. When the TCR CDR3 underwent first-round RT-PCR, the HTBI primer set was used. Via MiXCR, TCRdb re-called the multiplex PCR reads, giving one row per CDR3 protein. The data contain over 700,000 distinct CDR3 sequences, roughly a sixth of them singletons. The sample taken for sequencing was blood. The sequence derives from a woman between 50 and 59 years old with Graves' hyperthyroidism that later progressed to Graves' ophthalmopathy.

CDR3 coding DNA: TGTGCCAGCACGAGGAGAGGGCAGGGGGCTGGCGAGCAGTACTTC. This gives the protein CASTRRGQGAGEQYF. The rearrangement joins TRBV28 to TRBJ2-7; 8 nucleotides line up with TRBD1. CDR1 and CDR2 (germline): MDHEN, SYDVKM. The CDR3 sequence is 15 residues long. V lost 7 bases to trimming and J lost 6 bases; unmatched junction nucleotides: 14.